The rows below give T cell receptor beta chains drawn from one sample of a study of cytomegalovirus exposure and HLA in healthy donors. Profiled with immunoSEQ multiplex PCR; TCRdb holds only in-frame clones, not every one. The sample includes approximately 100,000 clones, roughly 82% seen only once; the top ten take under 8%. Sequenced material: PBMCs. Every receptor here comes from a woman aged 45-60 years in good health and CMV-seropositive. The CDR3 runs from the conserved cysteine through the conserved F or W. Each record gives: CDR3 DNA, CDR3 protein, D gene, V gene, clone size, CDR3 length, J gene. D genes are given only for firm matches. Rows give clone size only sometimes, using once, few, many, or a class for an expanded clone.

CDR3nt: TGCGCCAGCAGCTCCGGCCGACTCTCTGGGGCCAACGTCCTGACTTTC; CDR3aa: CASSSGRLSGANVLTF; d_gene: -; v_gene: TRBV5-1; abundance: -; len: 16; j_gene: TRBJ2-6
CDR3nt: TGTGCCACCAGCGGATCCGGTAGCGTGAACACTGAAGCTTTCTTT; CDR3aa: CATSGSGSVNTEAFF; d_gene: -; v_gene: TRBV15; abundance: -; len: 15; j_gene: TRBJ1-1
CDR3nt: TGCGCCAGCAGTGTTGACAGGGGCTCCTACGAGCAGTACTTC; CDR3aa: CASSVDRGSYEQYF; d_gene: TRBD1; v_gene: TRBV10-2; abundance: once; len: 14; j_gene: TRBJ2-7
CDR3nt: TGTGCCAGCAGCTTGGTAGGGGGTGATCAGCCCCAGCATTTT; CDR3aa: CASSLVGGDQPQHF; d_gene: -; v_gene: TRBV5-5; abundance: -; len: 14; j_gene: TRBJ1-5
CDR3nt: TGTGCCAGCAGCCAAGATCCCGGGTTCAGCTCCTATAATTCACCCCTCCACTTT; CDR3aa: CASSQDPGFSSYNSPLHF; d_gene: -; v_gene: TRBV4-2; abundance: -; len: 18; j_gene: TRBJ1-6
CDR3nt: TGTGCCAGCAGCCCGGGAGTAAGCTCTGGAAACACCATATATTTT; CDR3aa: CASSPGVSSGNTIYF; d_gene: -; v_gene: TRBV9; abundance: -; len: 15; j_gene: TRBJ1-3
CDR3nt: TGTGCCAGCAGCTTGGGACTAGCGAGACAGAATGAGCAGTTCTTC; CDR3aa: CASSLGLARQNEQFF; d_gene: TRBD2; v_gene: TRBV5-4; abundance: few; len: 15; j_gene: TRBJ2-1
CDR3nt: TGTGCCAGCAGTCTAGGGAACACTGAAGCTTTCTTT; CDR3aa: CASSLGNTEAFF; d_gene: -; v_gene: TRBV27; abundance: -; len: 12; j_gene: TRBJ1-1
CDR3nt: TGTGCCAGCAGCGTAGGTGTAACGGGGGACCTGAACACTGAAGCTTTCTTT; CDR3aa: CASSVGVTGDLNTEAFF; d_gene: -; v_gene: TRBV9; abundance: -; len: 17; j_gene: TRBJ1-1
CDR3nt: TGTGCCAGCAGCGGGACAGGGTTTGGATCCTACGAGCAGTACTTC; CDR3aa: CASSGTGFGSYEQYF; d_gene: TRBD1; v_gene: TRBV7-9; abundance: -; len: 15; j_gene: TRBJ2-7
CDR3nt: TGCGCCAGCAGCTTGCATCAGGGGTTTGGAGAGACCCAGTACTTC; CDR3aa: CASSLHQGFGETQYF; d_gene: -; v_gene: TRBV5-1; abundance: once; len: 15; j_gene: TRBJ2-5
CDR3nt: TGTGCCAGCAGTCAGGGGATCGGCAATTCACCCCTCCACTTT; CDR3aa: CASSQGIGNSPLHF; d_gene: -; v_gene: TRBV28; abundance: -; len: 14; j_gene: TRBJ1-6
CDR3nt: TGTGCCAGCAGTTCCCCCACGGGGAGGACCTCTTTCATGAACACTGAAGCTTTCTTT; CDR3aa: CASSSPTGRTSFMNTEAFF; d_gene: -; v_gene: TRBV2; abundance: -; len: 19; j_gene: TRBJ1-1
CDR3nt: TGTGCCAGCAGGCCTGAGATCTGGTCTGACAGAGACAATGAGCAGTTCTTC; CDR3aa: CASRPEIWSDRDNEQFF; d_gene: -; v_gene: TRBV28; abundance: -; len: 17; j_gene: TRBJ2-1
CDR3nt: TGTGCCAGCAGCTTTTCAGGGCTAGAAGCTTTCTTT; CDR3aa: CASSFSGLEAFF; d_gene: -; v_gene: TRBV7-9; abundance: few; len: 12; j_gene: TRBJ1-1
CDR3nt: TGTGCTAGTGGTTTGAGCGGGGGGACCACAGATACGCAGTATTTT; CDR3aa: CASGLSGGTTDTQYF; d_gene: TRBD2; v_gene: TRBV12-5; abundance: -; len: 15; j_gene: TRBJ2-3
CDR3nt: TGTGCCAGCAGCTTGGTGACAGGAACGAACACTGAAGCTTTCTTT; CDR3aa: CASSLVTGTNTEAFF; d_gene: -; v_gene: TRBV7-2; abundance: -; len: 15; j_gene: TRBJ1-1
CDR3nt: TGCGCCAGCAGCTTGACAGTGAACACTGAAGCTTTCTTT; CDR3aa: CASSLTVNTEAFF; d_gene: -; v_gene: TRBV5-1; abundance: -; len: 13; j_gene: TRBJ1-1
CDR3nt: TGTGCCAGCAGCTTACAGGCAGGGGGCACTGAAGCTTTCTTT; CDR3aa: CASSLQAGGTEAFF; d_gene: TRBD1; v_gene: TRBV5-4; abundance: -; len: 14; j_gene: TRBJ1-1
CDR3nt: TGTGCCAGCAGCTCGCGATCCGGGACAGGGGCCCACAATGAGCAGTTCTTC; CDR3aa: CASSSRSGTGAHNEQFF; d_gene: TRBD1; v_gene: TRBV5-5; abundance: -; len: 17; j_gene: TRBJ2-1
CDR3nt: TGTGCCAGCAGTTTATTGAAGGGAGTCTCACCCCTCCACTTT; CDR3aa: CASSLLKGVSPLHF; d_gene: -; v_gene: TRBV28; abundance: -; len: 14; j_gene: TRBJ1-6
CDR3nt: TGTGCCAGCAACGGGGCGGGGGGGTCGACCTACGAGCAGTACTTC; CDR3aa: CASNGAGGSTYEQYF; d_gene: TRBD2; v_gene: TRBV28; abundance: -; len: 15; j_gene: TRBJ2-7
CDR3nt: TGTGCCATCAGTGAGTCTTGGGGCCAGAACACCGGGGAGCTGTTTTTT; CDR3aa: CAISESWGQNTGELFF; d_gene: -; v_gene: TRBV10-3; abundance: -; len: 16; j_gene: TRBJ2-2
CDR3nt: TGTGCCAGCTCCCTCTCCCCCAGGGGGGATAGCAATCAGCCCCAGCATTTT; CDR3aa: CASSLSPRGDSNQPQHF; d_gene: TRBD1; v_gene: TRBV18; abundance: once; len: 17; j_gene: TRBJ1-5
CDR3nt: TGTGCCAGCAGTTACTCTCAGGTCTATGGCTACACCTTC; CDR3aa: CASSYSQVYGYTF; d_gene: -; v_gene: TRBV6-6; abundance: -; len: 13; j_gene: TRBJ1-2
CDR3nt: TGTGCCAGCAGTCGGGGAAAGGGGGCAGCGAACACCGGGGAGCTGTTTTTT; CDR3aa: CASSRGKGAANTGELFF; d_gene: TRBD1; v_gene: TRBV27; abundance: -; len: 17; j_gene: TRBJ2-2
CDR3nt: TGCGCCAGCAGCGTCTCTCAGGGGGAGGGCTACACCTTC; CDR3aa: CASSVSQGEGYTF; d_gene: TRBD1; v_gene: TRBV5-1; abundance: few; len: 13; j_gene: TRBJ1-2
CDR3nt: TGTGCCAGTAGTATATCGTCGCGGGGGAATGAAAAACTGTTTTTT; CDR3aa: CASSISSRGNEKLFF; d_gene: -; v_gene: TRBV19; abundance: -; len: 15; j_gene: TRBJ1-4
CDR3nt: TGTGCCAGCACCCAAAGTAGCGGGGGGGATGAGCAGTTCTTC; CDR3aa: CASTQSSGGDEQFF; d_gene: TRBD2; v_gene: TRBV28; abundance: -; len: 14; j_gene: TRBJ2-1
CDR3nt: TGTGCCAGCAGCCCCCTTAGCGGGGGGGCCTACGAGCAGTACTTC; CDR3aa: CASSPLSGGAYEQYF; d_gene: TRBD2; v_gene: TRBV7-9; abundance: -; len: 15; j_gene: TRBJ2-7
CDR3nt: TGTGCCAGCAGTTCACCCCTTGGGGGCCAGAACACTGAAGCTTTCTTT; CDR3aa: CASSSPLGGQNTEAFF; d_gene: -; v_gene: TRBV27; abundance: -; len: 16; j_gene: TRBJ1-1
CDR3nt: TGTGCCAGCAGTTTAGTGGCGGGGGCAGATACGCAGTATTTT; CDR3aa: CASSLVAGADTQYF; d_gene: TRBD2; v_gene: TRBV27; abundance: once; len: 14; j_gene: TRBJ2-3
CDR3nt: TGTGCCAGTAGGGACAGGGTAAGAGGCTACAATGAGCAGTTCTTC; CDR3aa: CASRDRVRGYNEQFF; d_gene: TRBD1; v_gene: TRBV19; abundance: -; len: 15; j_gene: TRBJ2-1
CDR3nt: TGTGCCAGCAGTTTAGGCGCTGCAGGGAACTACGAGCAGTACTTC; CDR3aa: CASSLGAAGNYEQYF; d_gene: -; v_gene: TRBV28; abundance: -; len: 15; j_gene: TRBJ2-7
CDR3nt: TGTGCCAGCAGCTTTGCCGGGACAGCCTACAATGAGCAGTTCTTC; CDR3aa: CASSFAGTAYNEQFF; d_gene: TRBD1; v_gene: TRBV7-3; abundance: -; len: 15; j_gene: TRBJ2-1
CDR3nt: TGTGCCAGCAGTTCATTCAGTGGTGAGCAGTTCTTC; CDR3aa: CASSSFSGEQFF; d_gene: -; v_gene: TRBV27; abundance: -; len: 12; j_gene: TRBJ2-1
CDR3nt: TGTGCCAGCAGCTTGGCCGGGAGCAGTGAAGCTTTCTTT; CDR3aa: CASSLAGSSEAFF; d_gene: -; v_gene: TRBV5-6; abundance: -; len: 13; j_gene: TRBJ1-1
CDR3nt: TGCGCCAGCAGCCAAGAACCCGTCCAGGATGAAAAACTGTTTTTT; CDR3aa: CASSQEPVQDEKLFF; d_gene: -; v_gene: TRBV4-1; abundance: few; len: 15; j_gene: TRBJ1-4
CDR3nt: TGTGCCAGCAGCTCGGGACTAGCGCTACAAGAGACCCAGTACTTC; CDR3aa: CASSSGLALQETQYF; d_gene: TRBD2; v_gene: TRBV7-3; abundance: -; len: 15; j_gene: TRBJ2-5
CDR3nt: TGTGCCAGCAGCTTAGTGGCGGCCTCCTGGACCCAGTACTTC; CDR3aa: CASSLVAASWTQYF; d_gene: -; v_gene: TRBV7-6; abundance: -; len: 14; j_gene: TRBJ2-5
CDR3nt: TGTGCCAGCGGCCACCCTACAGGGGGCAGGTCCTATGGCTACACCTTC; CDR3aa: CASGHPTGGRSYGYTF; d_gene: TRBD1; v_gene: TRBV5-6; abundance: many; len: 16; j_gene: TRBJ1-2
CDR3nt: TGCGCCAGCTACGACGGCGGCGGGGATGAAAAACTGTTTTTT; CDR3aa: CASYDGGGDEKLFF; d_gene: -; v_gene: TRBV5-1; abundance: -; len: 14; j_gene: TRBJ1-4
CDR3nt: TGTGCCAACAAACAATATAACGGGACAGGGGAAGAGGTCTACGAGCAGTACTTC; CDR3aa: CANKQYNGTGEEVYEQYF; d_gene: -; v_gene: TRBV21-1; abundance: few; len: 18; j_gene: TRBJ2-7
CDR3nt: TGCGCCAGCAGCTTGGGGGGTCAGGGGGCCCTTGGCTACACCTTC; CDR3aa: CASSLGGQGALGYTF; d_gene: TRBD1; v_gene: TRBV5-1; abundance: -; len: 15; j_gene: TRBJ1-2
CDR3nt: TGTGCCAGCAGCCAGGCGGGGGGCAATCAGCCCCAGCATTTT; CDR3aa: CASSQAGGNQPQHF; d_gene: -; v_gene: TRBV11-2; abundance: -; len: 14; j_gene: TRBJ1-5
CDR3nt: TGTGCCAGCAGTCCCGGGACAGGGTGGTACCAAGAGACTCAGTACTTC; CDR3aa: CASSPGTGWYQETQYF; d_gene: TRBD1; v_gene: TRBV28; abundance: -; len: 16; j_gene: TRBJ2-5
CDR3nt: TGTGCCAGCAGCTTCTTTAGCGGGGGACTACCCTACGAGCAGTACTTC; CDR3aa: CASSFFSGGLPYEQYF; d_gene: TRBD2; v_gene: TRBV5-6; abundance: -; len: 16; j_gene: TRBJ2-7
CDR3nt: TGTGCCATCAGTGAAACAGTTAATGAGCAGTTCTTC; CDR3aa: CAISETVNEQFF; d_gene: -; v_gene: TRBV10-3; abundance: -; len: 12; j_gene: TRBJ2-1
CDR3nt: TGTGCCAGCAGTCGCTCAGGGGGGCAAGCCTACGAGCAGTACTTC; CDR3aa: CASSRSGGQAYEQYF; d_gene: -; v_gene: TRBV27; abundance: -; len: 15; j_gene: TRBJ2-7
CDR3nt: TGTGCCAGCAGCTTAACCCACGGAGGGGCTGGTGAAAAACTGTTTTTT; CDR3aa: CASSLTHGGAGEKLFF; d_gene: -; v_gene: TRBV7-8; abundance: -; len: 16; j_gene: TRBJ1-4
CDR3nt: TGTGCCAGTAGTATCCGGGGGGCCCCCAACACTGAAGCTTTCTTT; CDR3aa: CASSIRGAPNTEAFF; d_gene: -; v_gene: TRBV19; abundance: -; len: 15; j_gene: TRBJ1-1
CDR3nt: TGCGCCAGCAGCTTCCCGCAGACTAGCGGGGCCTCGGGCACCGGGGAGCTGTTTTTT; CDR3aa: CASSFPQTSGASGTGELFF; d_gene: TRBD2; v_gene: TRBV5-1; abundance: -; len: 19; j_gene: TRBJ2-2
CDR3nt: TGTGCCAGCAGCTCTATCGACAGGAACCATGAGCAGTTCTTC; CDR3aa: CASSSIDRNHEQFF; d_gene: -; v_gene: TRBV28; abundance: -; len: 14; j_gene: TRBJ2-1
CDR3nt: TGCGCCAGCAGCGTCAATATGGGACAGGGAGGCTACGAGCAGTACTTC; CDR3aa: CASSVNMGQGGYEQYF; d_gene: TRBD1; v_gene: TRBV5-1; abundance: -; len: 16; j_gene: TRBJ2-7
CDR3nt: TGTGCCAGCACCCAGAGGGGGCCGGTCCCTCTAGGCTACACCTTC; CDR3aa: CASTQRGPVPLGYTF; d_gene: TRBD1; v_gene: TRBV5-5; abundance: -; len: 15; j_gene: TRBJ1-2
CDR3nt: TGCGCCAGCAGCATCGGGACAGGGTCACACACTGAAGCTTTCTTT; CDR3aa: CASSIGTGSHTEAFF; d_gene: TRBD1; v_gene: TRBV5-1; abundance: -; len: 15; j_gene: TRBJ1-1
CDR3nt: TGTGCCAGTAGTATAAAGAGTTTCAATCAGCCCCAGCATTTT; CDR3aa: CASSIKSFNQPQHF; d_gene: -; v_gene: TRBV19; abundance: once; len: 14; j_gene: TRBJ1-5
CDR3nt: TGTGCCACCAGCAGAGGACAGGGCCTTGGGTCCTACAATGAGCAGTTCTTC; CDR3aa: CATSRGQGLGSYNEQFF; d_gene: TRBD1; v_gene: TRBV15; abundance: -; len: 17; j_gene: TRBJ2-1